This T cell receptor (beta chain) was captured by sequencing in a study of Ad26.COV2.S vaccination and SARS-CoV-2 variants (TCRdb year 2021). Looking at the study overall: Donors in the vaccine arm were drawn from COV1001, a phase I-IIa trial of Ad26.COV2.S in healthy adults that was multicentre, randomized, double-blind and placebo-controlled. Participants in the trial were split at random into five groups of five each, receiving low-dose or high-dose Ad26.COV2.S once or twice, or else placebo on both occasions. Ad26.COV2.S was administered intramuscularly at a dose of 5x10^10 or 1x10^11 viral particles, either as one shot or as two shots given 56 days apart. TCRbeta repertoire sequencing was used to assess the specificity and breadth of SARS-CoV-2-reactive T cell receptors after Ad26.COV2.S vaccination. Blinding of investigators to trial group allocation was maintained during experiments and outcome assessment. A total of around 32 samples were included in the TCR-sequenced set, comprising around 19 Ad26.COV2.S vaccine recipients, 5 placebo recipients and 8 SARS-CoV-2 convalescent individuals. Points the paper makes about the study in general: The authors noted that total T cell responses may have been underestimated by the TCR breadth and depth analyses. Spike-specific TCR breadth was higher in Ad26.COV2.S recipients than in placebo recipients (P = 0.0014). Non-spike TCR breadth was comparable between vaccine and placebo recipients, consistent with the vaccine containing only spike. Substantial breadth of spike-specific CD8+ and CD4+ T cell responses was reported after vaccination. Comparing responses between vaccine doses or regimens was not something the study was powered to do.

The immunoSEQ Assay was used to sequence TCRbeta CDR3 regions. After extraction, genomic DNA underwent amplification by bias-controlled multiplex PCR, followed by high-throughput sequencing. As for the original processing: To quantify the absolute abundance of every unique TCRbeta CDR3 region, sequences were collapsed and filtered. T cell fraction was estimated by normalizing TCRbeta template counts to usable DNA, with usable DNA measured through amplification of reference genes found in all nucleated cells. Repertoire TCRs were annotated as SARS-CoV-2-specific by exact matching of V gene, CDR3 amino acid sequence and J gene to a known reactive TCR set. The reference SARS-CoV-2 TCR set came from MIRA and was filtered for enrichment in COVID-19-positive ImmuneCODE repertoires, removing public or cross-reactive TCRs. Drawing on the MIRA antigens, annotated TCRs were analysed further at the level of specific ORF or position within ORF. Depth was the summed frequency of annotated unique rearrangements, while breadth was defined as annotated unique rearrangements over total unique productive rearrangements. Two-sided Wilcoxon rank-sum tests were applied when comparing TCR breadth between groups. This immuneACCESS table, as held by TCRdb, lists in-frame sequences with V and J called but not all clones. Of the missing ones, under half trace to an unresolved V gene in checked studies; the others have no known cause. The V and J calls and clone size were taken over from that table, and D and trimming were inferred from the DNA. The sample table holds 440,000 or so clones, of which around 90% were seen once. The leading ten clones occupy less than 5.5% of the sample.

The treatment or condition label, read with the paper, signifies: roughly 19 received Ad26.COV2.S at low or high dose, single or two shots; 5 received placebo; per-sample allocation not given. Repertoires of vaccine and placebo recipients were sequenced from samples taken on day 63 after the first injection. Cohort 1b enrolled around 23 adults aged 18-55 years at a single site in Boston, USA, between 29 July and 7 August 2020. As a vaccine, Ad26.COV2.S was a replication-incompetent adenovirus type 26 vector that expressed a prefusion-stabilized SARS-CoV-2 spike protein derived from the original Wuhan strain. Concerning this clone itself: The antigen it recognizes is unknown. Base qualities are missing; no much larger clone stands one base away.

CDR1 and CDR2 (MNHEY, SVGEGT) derive from the germline V gene. Compared with germline, V lacks 5 bases and J lacks 2 bases; bases without a gene match: 11. The cysteine opens and the phenylalanine closes a CDR3 of 17 amino acids. Left in the record is the CDR3 DNA by itself, 51 bases read in frame from the first base. The V gene is TRBV6-2 or TRBV6-3 and the J gene is TRBJ2-3; TRBD2 matches 9 bases in the middle. The sequences come from peripheral blood, collected in a trial of Ad26.COV2.S vaccine versus placebo. This TCR derives from a person aged 18-60 years who received the Ad26.COV2.S COVID-19 vaccine or a placebo. The bases read TGTGCCAGCAGTACAGGTCCTCAGCGGGAGGACACAGATACGCAGTATTTT. This yields the protein CASSTGPQREDTDTQYF.